This T cell receptor (beta chain) was obtained from a study of blood T cell repertoires in COVID-19. Study-level background: The analysed material was cDNA or gDNA that came from T cells, B-cell-depleted T cells, or PBMCs.

CDR3 length: 12 residues. The V gene's germline CDR1 is GTSNPN and CDR2 SVGIG (reference sequence). Trimming pared 5 bases from V and 8 bases from J, leaving 10 bases between. Repertoires were generated with immunoSEQ multiplex PCR, while TCRdb's copy carries only in-frame clones and drops some. The repertoire holds approximately 90,000 clones, with 65% to 90% as singletons. This receptor was taken from a man in his 60s with acute or convalescent COVID-19. Input material: peripheral blood. The J gene is TRBJ1-6, the V gene TRBV30; D gene unclear. CDR3 sequence reads: CAWGGFDSPLHF. The CDR3 coding sequence is TGTGCCTGGGGAGGTTTCGATTCACCCCTCCACTTT.